This section outlines one TCR beta chain sequence together with its context. This sample is drawn from a study of blood T cell repertoires in COVID-19. For the study at large: The cDNA or gDNA used as material had been derived from T cells, B-cell-depleted T cells, or PBMCs.

The Seattle patients, enrolled during active infection, were followed longitudinally. The assay was immunoSEQ multiplex PCR, and TCRdb's table has in-frame clones only and misses some. The sample lists a few hundred thousand clones, almost 90% occurring once. This sequence was found in a woman aged 25 to 39 with COVID-19, enrolled during active disease. The sample comprised peripheral blood.

CDR3 coding DNA: TGTGCCTGTGGGGACAGAAATTCACCCCTCCACTTT. Protein product: CACGDRNSPLHF. The chain employs TRBV30 and TRBJ1-6; 7 bases line up with TRBD1. Trimming removed 6 bases from V and 7 bases from J; junction bases left unmatched: 3. This CDR3 has 12 residues. Germline V gene data show CDR1 as GTSNPN and CDR2 as SVGIG (reference sequence).